The rows below give T cell receptor beta chains drawn from one sample of a study of blood T cells in healthy people across ages. TCRdb itself ran the 5' RACE reads through MiXCR, one entry per CDR3 protein. The table includes some 790,000 distinct CDR3 sequences, more than 25% detected once. Sequences were obtained from blood. These receptors came from a woman older than 75 in good health. Both conserved end residues are part of each CDR3. The D gene is left open where the match is weak. Size tells how often a clone was seen (once, few, many) or the class of an expanded clone, and some rows leave it out.

d_call: TRBD1; j_call: TRBJ2-2; v_call: TRBV15; clone_size: NA; cdr3_aa: CATSDRGLTGELFF; cdr3_nt: TGTGCCACCAGCGACAGGGGGCTCACCGGGGAGCTGTTTTTT
d_call: NA; j_call: TRBJ2-3; v_call: TRBV30; clone_size: NA; cdr3_aa: CAWTSRTLSTDTQYF; cdr3_nt: TGTGCCTGGACCAGTCGGACTCTGAGCACAGATACGCAGTATTTT
d_call: TRBD1; j_call: TRBJ1-2; v_call: TRBV19; clone_size: NA; cdr3_aa: CASSRGQTPLSGYTF; cdr3_nt: TGTGCCAGTAGTAGGGGACAGACCCCTCTAAGTGGCTACACCTTC
d_call: TRBD2; j_call: TRBJ2-1; v_call: TRBV20-1; clone_size: many; cdr3_aa: CSADRAGGRSYNEQFF; cdr3_nt: TGCAGTGCTGATAGAGCGGGGGGCCGTTCGTACAATGAGCAGTTCTTC
d_call: NA; j_call: TRBJ2-1; v_call: TRBV18; clone_size: NA; cdr3_aa: CASSRGGTGEQFF; cdr3_nt: TGTGCCAGCTCACGAGGGGGGACGGGTGAGCAGTTCTTC
d_call: NA; j_call: TRBJ2-3; v_call: TRBV7-2; clone_size: NA; cdr3_aa: CASSFASISTDTQYF; cdr3_nt: TGTGCCAGCAGCTTCGCTTCTATTAGCACAGATACGCAGTATTTT
d_call: NA; j_call: TRBJ1-2; v_call: TRBV5-1; clone_size: many; cdr3_aa: CASSLDGSRYGYTF; cdr3_nt: TGCGCCAGCAGCTTGGATGGCAGCCGCTATGGCTACACCTTC
d_call: TRBD1; j_call: TRBJ2-3; v_call: TRBV12-3/TRBV12-4; clone_size: many; cdr3_aa: CASTTATGSTDTQYF; cdr3_nt: TGTGCCAGCACTACTGCGACAGGGAGCACAGATACGCAGTATTTT
d_call: NA; j_call: TRBJ2-5; v_call: TRBV7-2; clone_size: NA; cdr3_aa: CASSRLPTSQETQYF; cdr3_nt: TGTGCCAGCAGCCGACTGCCGACTAGTCAAGAGACCCAGTACTTC
d_call: NA; j_call: TRBJ2-6; v_call: TRBV30; clone_size: NA; cdr3_aa: CAWRAPSVVLTF; cdr3_nt: TGTGCCTGGAGGGCCCCATCAGTGGTCCTGACTTTC
d_call: TRBD2; j_call: TRBJ2-7; v_call: TRBV15; clone_size: NA; cdr3_aa: CATSRGGSGGDYEQYF; cdr3_nt: TGTGCCACCAGCAGGGGAGGTAGCGGGGGGGACTACGAGCAGTACTTC
d_call: NA; j_call: TRBJ2-2; v_call: TRBV7-9; clone_size: NA; cdr3_aa: CASSYLQGGNYPGELFF; cdr3_nt: TGTGCCAGCAGCTACCTACAGGGGGGGAACTATCCCGGGGAGCTGTTTTTT